Shown below are 22 T cell receptor beta chains from a single sample sequenced in a study of cytomegalovirus exposure and HLA in healthy donors. Some clones are missing from TCRdb's copy, which holds only in-frame ones; the method was immunoSEQ multiplex PCR. The sample includes about 130,000 clones, roughly nine tenths seen only once; the top ten take roughly 2%. Sequenced: PBMCs. The receptors were sampled from a woman aged 18-29 years in good health and CMV-seronegative.

This chain connects TRBV10-3 to TRBJ2-7; D is unresolved. Deletions cut 0 bases from V and 1 base from J, with 7 bases between. CDR3 size: 14 residues. CDR1 and CDR2 (germline): ENHRY, SYGVKD. The DNA of the CDR3 is TGTGCCATCAGTGAGTCGGGCAGATCCTACGAGCAGTACTTC. Protein product: CAISESGRSYEQYF.

The gene calls are TRBV7-2 and TRBJ2-1, with TRBD2 matching over 11 bases. From germline, CDR1 is SGHTA and CDR2 FQGNSA. J was trimmed by 2 bases and V by 5 bases; bases with no gene match: 5. This CDR3 comprises 16 residues. CDR3 bases: TGTGCCAGCAGCATCTGGACTAGCGGGCCCTACAATGAGCAGTTCTTC. Amino acids: CASSIWTSGPYNEQFF.

The rearrangement uses TRBV21-1 and TRBJ1-2. TRBV21-1 is a recognized pseudogene. The CDR3 length is 13 residues. CDR3 nucleotide sequence: TGTGCCAGCAGCAAAGAACGGAACTATGGCTACACCTTC. It is translated as CASSKERNYGYTF.

The rearrangement links TRBV4-1 to TRBJ1-4; 8 bases align to TRBD1. J lost 8 bases, V lost 1 base, and 3 bases had no gene match. Germline V gives CDR1 MGHRA, CDR2 YSYEKL. This CDR3 region has 14 residues. CDR3 region: CASSQVQGGEKLFF. In DNA form, the CDR3 reads TGCGCCAGCAGCCAAGTACAGGGGGGAGAAAAACTGTTTTTT.

In DNA form, the CDR3 reads TGTGCCAGCAGCTCAGGTATTACGGCTGAGCAGTTCTTC. Protein: CASSSGITAEQFF. V usage is TRBV11-2 and J usage is TRBJ2-1; D gene unclear. Deletions cut 4 bases from V and 9 bases from J, with 13 bases between. In germline, CDR1 is SGHAT, CDR2 FQNNGV. The CDR3 has 13 amino acids. Using reference TRBV11-2 and TRBJ2-1 for the parts outside the CDR3, the full variable domain is EAGVAQSPRYKIIEKRQSVAFWCNPISGHATLYWYQQILGQGPKLLIQFQNNGVVDDSQLPKDRFSAERLKGVDSTLKIQPAKLEDSAVYLCASSSGITAEQFFGPGTRLTVL.

The chain combines TRBV5-4 with TRBJ2-7; 13 bases fit TRBD2. Germline V gives CDR1 SGHNT, CDR2 YYREEE (reference sequence). This CDR3 has 14 amino acids. V dropped 5 bases and J dropped 7; count of bases not matched to a gene: 6. CDR3 DNA: TGTGCCAGCAGACTAGCGGGAGGGCCGGGGGAGCAGTACTTC. The encoded protein is CASRLAGGPGEQYF.

The genes are TRBV4-1 and TRBJ1-5, with no clear D. CDR1 MGHRA and CDR2 YSYEKL come from the germline V gene. With 1 base removed from V and 0 bases from J, the gap between germline ends came to 7 bases. The CDR3 loop spans 15 amino acids. The CDR3 loop is CASSQVPGSNQPQHF. The CDR3 coding sequence is TGCGCCAGCAGCCAAGTTCCAGGTAGCAATCAGCCCCAGCATTTT.

V is TRBV2 and J is TRBJ1-4; 9 bases map to TRBD1. Losses at the gene ends were 9 bases for V and 6 bases for J; bases not matched to a gene: 5. The length of the CDR3 is 13 residues. Looked up from germline, CDR1 is SNHLY and CDR2 is FYNNEI. The DNA of the CDR3 is TGTGCCAGTAACAGGGGGCGCGATGAAAAACTGTTTTTT. This codes for CASNRGRDEKLFF.

The V gene is TRBV6-5, the J gene TRBJ1-1, with D unclear. CDR1 and CDR2 from the germline V gene are MNHEY and SVGAGI. The length of the CDR3 is 15 residues. The V gene lost 0 bases and the J gene lost 1 base, with 9 bases spanning the gap. CDR3 nucleotide sequence: TGTGCCAGCAGTTACTCACCGGGAGAGAACACTGAAGCTTTCTTT. Translation: CASSYSPGENTEAFF.

V is TRBV4-1 and J is TRBJ2-1; 11 positions agree with TRBD2. CDR3 length: 16 residues. The ends lost 4 bases at V and 8 bases at J; junction bases unmatched: 10. Germline V gives CDR1 MGHRA, CDR2 YSYEKL. CDR3 amino acids: CASSLQLAGVSYEQFF. DNA for the CDR3: TGCGCCAGCAGCCTCCAACTAGCGGGAGTTTCTTATGAGCAGTTCTTC.

The chain's CDR3 is CASSPGDRGLNTEAFF. As DNA, the CDR3 is TGTGCCAGCAGCCCCGGGGACAGGGGCTTAAACACTGAAGCTTTCTTT. V and J are TRBV7-9 and TRBJ1-1, with 10 bases matching TRBD1. This CDR3 region has 16 residues. Looked up from germline, CDR1 is SEHNR and CDR2 is FQNEAQ (reference sequence). Losses at the gene ends were 5 bases for V and 2 bases for J; bases not matched to a gene: 8.

This chain links TRBV28 with TRBJ2-7, with D possibly being TRBD1 (5 bases). The length of the CDR3 is 13 residues. Germline CDR1 reads MDHEN; CDR2 reads SYDVKM. Trimming took off 2 bases at V and 5 bases at J, with 10 bases between the two ends. The CDR3 is CASSLPGLHEQYF. CDR3 sequence (DNA): TGTGCCAGCAGTTTACCAGGGTTACACGAGCAGTACTTC.

This sequence joins TRBV7-6 and TRBJ1-1, with TRBD1 identical over 8 bases. Germline V gives CDR1 SGHVS, CDR2 FNYEAQ. Germline trimming cut 0 bases from V and 0 bases from J; bases unmatched to any gene: 9. CDR3 length: 18 residues. This CDR3 is CASSLAGVQGEVNTEAFF. In nucleotides, the CDR3 is TGTGCCAGCAGCTTAGCGGGGGTACAGGGGGAGGTGAACACTGAAGCTTTCTTT. The full variable domain, its missing parts supplied by reference TRBV7-6 and TRBJ1-1, is GAGVSQSPRYKVTKRGQDVALRCDPISGHVSLYWYRQALGQGPEFLTYFNYEAQQDKSGLPNDRFSAERPEGSISTLTIQRTEQRDSAMYRCASSLAGVQGEVNTEAFFGQGTRLTVV.

V gene TRBV18 combines with J gene TRBJ1-2, with TRBD1 matching 12 bases. The CDR3 runs to 14 residues. Trimming cost V 6 bases and J 12 bases; bases outside gene matches: 11. CDR1 and CDR2 from the germline V gene are KGHSH and LQKENI. Here the CDR3 reads CASSPDGTGGGHTF. The CDR3 bases are TGTGCCAGCTCTCCCGACGGGACAGGGGGCGGCCACACCTTC.

V gene TRBV10-3 combines with J gene TRBJ2-2; 10 bases agree with TRBD2. J gave up 6 bases and V 10 bases, and 8 bases lay outside the gene matches. Germline CDR1 is ENHRY and CDR2 is SYGVKD. The CDR3 is 14 residues long. CDR3 amino acids: CATYEREGPGELFF. The CDR3 DNA reads TGTGCCACCTATGAGCGGGAGGGTCCCGGGGAGCTGTTTTTT.

V gene TRBV5-1 combines with J gene TRBJ1-2; 8 nucleotides match TRBD1. Germline CDR1 is SGHRS and CDR2 is YFSETQ. This CDR3 contains 16 residues. V was pared by 2 bases and J by 4 bases, with 10 bases of the junction left unmatched. This chain's CDR3 is CASSFNRQGKGYGYTF. The CDR3 bases are TGCGCCAGCAGCTTCAATCGACAGGGGAAAGGCTATGGCTACACCTTC.

The chain uses TRBV27 and TRBJ2-7, with no clear D. Germline CDR1 is MNHEY and CDR2 is SMNVEV (reference sequence). V was pared by 2 bases and J by 0 bases, with 20 bases between. The CDR3 extends over 18 amino acids. The CDR3 nucleotides read TGTGCCAGCAGTTTAAAAGGTTCTCCAGGCTCCTACTCCTACGAGCAGTACTTC. Amino acids: CASSLKGSPGSYSYEQYF.

This chain uses TRBV4-1 with TRBJ2-1, with D perhaps matching TRBD1 (5 bases). Germline CDR1 reads MGHRA; CDR2 reads YSYEKL. The CDR3 is 14 residues long. V gave up 3 bases and J gave up 10 bases, with 16 bases separating them. The CDR3: CASSHENRSPEQFF. The CDR3 nucleotides are TGCGCCAGCAGCCATGAAAACAGGAGCCCCGAGCAGTTCTTC.

The chain carries TRBV27 and TRBJ2-1; 13 nucleotides agree with TRBD2. CDR1 is MNHEY and CDR2 is SMNVEV in the germline V gene (reference sequence). Trimming took 7 bases from V and 10 from J; bases not matched to a gene: 13. This CDR3 is built from 16 residues. CDR3 region: CASTLFTSGRAREQFF. CDR3 sequence (DNA): TGTGCCAGCACCCTCTTCACTAGCGGGAGGGCTAGGGAGCAGTTCTTC.

This clone was seen more than once but under ten times. This chain connects TRBV6-1 to TRBJ2-6; D unresolved. This CDR3 is built from 15 residues. Trimming shortened V by 2 bases and J by 0 bases, and 5 bases separated the two germline ends. CDR1 and CDR2 (germline): MNHNS, SASEGT. CDR3 sequence reads: CASSESSSGANVLTF. In nucleotides, the CDR3 is TGTGCCAGCAGTGAAAGTAGCTCTGGGGCCAACGTCCTGACTTTC.

The chain couples TRBV27 to TRBJ2-1, with TRBD2 as a possible D gene (5 bases). This CDR3 is 14 amino acids long. The V end was cut by 0 bases, the J end by 8 bases, with 11 bases between. Germline V gives CDR1 MNHEY, CDR2 SMNVEV (reference sequence). The CDR3 sequence is CASSLSGDVYEQFF. Here the CDR3 DNA reads TGTGCCAGCAGTTTATCGGGAGATGTCTATGAGCAGTTCTTC.

V usage is TRBV14 and J usage is TRBJ2-3, with 7 bases identical to TRBD2. CDR3 length: 16 residues. The V segment lost 0 bases and the J segment 1 base; nucleotides outside the gene matches: 4. The V gene's germline CDR1 is SGHDN and CDR2 FVKESK. The CDR3 sequence is CASSQEGTSGTDTQYF. The CDR3 bases are TGTGCCAGCAGCCAAGAGGGTACTAGCGGCACAGATACGCAGTATTTT.